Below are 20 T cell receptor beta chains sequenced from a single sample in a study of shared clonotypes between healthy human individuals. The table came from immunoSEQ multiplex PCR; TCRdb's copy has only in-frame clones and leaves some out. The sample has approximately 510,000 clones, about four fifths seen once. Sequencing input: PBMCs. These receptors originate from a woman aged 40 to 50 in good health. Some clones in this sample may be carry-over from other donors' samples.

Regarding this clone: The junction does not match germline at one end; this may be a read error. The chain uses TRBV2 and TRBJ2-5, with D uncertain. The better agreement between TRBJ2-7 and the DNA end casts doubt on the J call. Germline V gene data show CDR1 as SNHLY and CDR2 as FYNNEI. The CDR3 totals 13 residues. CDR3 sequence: CASSSRASDEQYF. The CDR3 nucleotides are TGTGCCAGCAGTAGTCGGGCCTCCGACGAGCAGTACTTC.

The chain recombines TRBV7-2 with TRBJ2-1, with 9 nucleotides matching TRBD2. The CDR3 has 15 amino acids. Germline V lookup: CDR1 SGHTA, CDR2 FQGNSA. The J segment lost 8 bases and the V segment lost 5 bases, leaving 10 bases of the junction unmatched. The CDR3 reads CASSLRVAGADEQFF. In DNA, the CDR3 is TGTGCCAGCAGCCTCCGGGTAGCGGGAGCGGATGAGCAGTTCTTC. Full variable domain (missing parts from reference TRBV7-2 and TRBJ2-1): GAGVSQSPSNKVTEKGKDVELRCDPISGHTALYWYRQSLGQGLEFLIYFQGNSAPDKSGLPSDRFSAERTGGSVSTLTIQRTQQEDSAVYLCASSLRVAGADEQFFGPGTRLTVL.

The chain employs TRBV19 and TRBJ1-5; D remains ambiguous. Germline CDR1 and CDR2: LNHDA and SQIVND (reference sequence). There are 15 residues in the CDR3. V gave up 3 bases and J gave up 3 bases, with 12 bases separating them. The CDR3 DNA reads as TGTGCCAGTAGTATCTCGGCAGTCTTCAATCAGCCCCAGCATTTT. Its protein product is CASSISAVFNQPQHF. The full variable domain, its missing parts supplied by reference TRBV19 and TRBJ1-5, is DGGITQSPKYLFRKEGQNVTLSCEQNLNHDAMYWYRQDPGQGLRLIYYSQIVNDFQKGDIAEGYSVSREKKESFPLTVTSAQKNPTAFYLCASSISAVFNQPQHFGDGTRLSIL.

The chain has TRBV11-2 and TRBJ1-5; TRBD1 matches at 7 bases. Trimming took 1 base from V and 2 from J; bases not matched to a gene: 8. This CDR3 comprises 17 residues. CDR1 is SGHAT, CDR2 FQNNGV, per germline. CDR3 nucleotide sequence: TGTGCCAGCAGCTTAGGAACTACAGGGGTCCGCAATCAGCCCCAGCATTTT. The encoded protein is CASSLGTTGVRNQPQHF.

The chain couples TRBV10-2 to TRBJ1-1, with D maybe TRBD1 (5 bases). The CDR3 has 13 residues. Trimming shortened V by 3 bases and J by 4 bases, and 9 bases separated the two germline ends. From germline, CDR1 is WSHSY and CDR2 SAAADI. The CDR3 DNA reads TGCGCCAGCAGTGACAGGGTACCCACTGAAGCTTTCTTT. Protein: CASSDRVPTEAFF.

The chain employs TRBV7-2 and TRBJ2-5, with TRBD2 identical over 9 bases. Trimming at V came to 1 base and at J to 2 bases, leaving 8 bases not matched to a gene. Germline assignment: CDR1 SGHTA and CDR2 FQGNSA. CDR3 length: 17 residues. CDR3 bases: TGTGCCAGCAGCTTAGGTTTAGCGGGGGCCGGACAAGAGACCCAGTACTTC. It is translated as CASSLGLAGAGQETQYF.

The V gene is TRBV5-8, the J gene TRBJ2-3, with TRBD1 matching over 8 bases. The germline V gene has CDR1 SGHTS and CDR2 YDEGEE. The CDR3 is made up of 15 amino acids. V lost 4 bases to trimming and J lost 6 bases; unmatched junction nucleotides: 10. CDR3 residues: CASSATGGPGDTQYF. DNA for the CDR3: TGTGCCAGCAGCGCTACAGGGGGACCCGGGGATACGCAGTATTTT.

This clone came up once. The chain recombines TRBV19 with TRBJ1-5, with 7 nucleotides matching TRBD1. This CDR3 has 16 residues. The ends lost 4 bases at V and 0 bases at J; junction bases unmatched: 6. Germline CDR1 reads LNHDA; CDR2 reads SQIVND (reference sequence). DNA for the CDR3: TGTGCCAGTAGTAACCGGGACAGAAATAGCAATCAGCCCCAGCATTTT. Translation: CASSNRDRNSNQPQHF.

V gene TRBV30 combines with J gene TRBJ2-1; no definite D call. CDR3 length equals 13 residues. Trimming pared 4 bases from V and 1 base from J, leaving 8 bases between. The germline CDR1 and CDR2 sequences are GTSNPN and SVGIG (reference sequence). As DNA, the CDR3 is TGTGCCTGGAAAGGCGGTTCCTACAATGAGCAGTTCTTC. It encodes CAWKGGSYNEQFF.

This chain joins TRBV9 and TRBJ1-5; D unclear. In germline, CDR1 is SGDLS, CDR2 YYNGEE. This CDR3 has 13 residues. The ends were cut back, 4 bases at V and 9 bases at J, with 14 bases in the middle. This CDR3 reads CASSTAPDSPQHF. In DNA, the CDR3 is TGTGCCAGCAGCACGGCCCCGGATTCGCCCCAGCATTTT.

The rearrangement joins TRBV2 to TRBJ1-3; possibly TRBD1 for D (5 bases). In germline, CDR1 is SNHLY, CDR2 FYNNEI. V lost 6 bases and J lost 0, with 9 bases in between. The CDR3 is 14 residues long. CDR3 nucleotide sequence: TGTGCCAGCAGGGGACTTACCTCTGGAAACACCATATATTTT. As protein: CASRGLTSGNTIYF.

The CDR3 DNA reads TGTGCCAGCTCGTTCAGTAGAGGTGGAAACATTCAGTACTTC. Protein sequence: CASSFSRGGNIQYF. J is TRBJ2-4 and V is TRBV18; D not resolved. The V gene's germline CDR1 is KGHSH and CDR2 LQKENI. CDR3 size: 14 residues. The germline V and J ends were trimmed by 6 bases and 6 bases, with 15 bases remaining between them.

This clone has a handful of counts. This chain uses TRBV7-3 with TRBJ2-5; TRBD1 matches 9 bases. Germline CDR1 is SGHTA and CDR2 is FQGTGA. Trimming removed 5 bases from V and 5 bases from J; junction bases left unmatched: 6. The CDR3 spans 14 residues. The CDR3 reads CASSRTGGWETQYF. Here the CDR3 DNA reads TGTGCCAGCAGCCGAACAGGGGGCTGGGAGACCCAGTACTTC. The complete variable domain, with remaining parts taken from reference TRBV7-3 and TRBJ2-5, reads GAGVSQTPSNKVTEKGKYVELRCDPISGHTALYWYRQSLGQGPEFLIYFQGTGAADDSGLPNDRFFAVRPEGSVSTLKIQRTERGDSAVYLCASSRTGGWETQYFGPGTRLLVL.

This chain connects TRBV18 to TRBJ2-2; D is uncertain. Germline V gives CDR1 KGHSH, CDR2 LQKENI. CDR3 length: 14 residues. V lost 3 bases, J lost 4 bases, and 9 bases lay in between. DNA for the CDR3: TGTGCCAGCTCACCTGGCCGAGGCACCGGGGAGCTGTTTTTT. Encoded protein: CASSPGRGTGELFF.

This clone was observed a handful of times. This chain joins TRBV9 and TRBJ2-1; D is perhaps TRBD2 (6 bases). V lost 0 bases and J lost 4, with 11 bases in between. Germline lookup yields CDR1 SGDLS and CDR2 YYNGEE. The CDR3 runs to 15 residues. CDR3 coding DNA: TGTGCCAGCAGCGTAGATAGCGGAACATACAATGAGCAGTTCTTC. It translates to CASSVDSGTYNEQFF. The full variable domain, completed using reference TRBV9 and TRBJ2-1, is DSGVTQTPKHLITATGQRVTLRCSPRSGDLSVYWYQQSLDQGLQFLIQYYNGEERAKGNILERFSAQQFPDLHSELNLSSLELGDSALYFCASSVDSGTYNEQFFGPGTRLTVL.

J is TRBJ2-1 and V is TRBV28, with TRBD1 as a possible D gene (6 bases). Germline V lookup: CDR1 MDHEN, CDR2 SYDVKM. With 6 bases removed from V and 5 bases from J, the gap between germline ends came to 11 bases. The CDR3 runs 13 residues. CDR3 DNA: TGTGCCAGCAGATCAGGACAGAACAATGAGCAGTTCTTC. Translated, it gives CASRSGQNNEQFF.

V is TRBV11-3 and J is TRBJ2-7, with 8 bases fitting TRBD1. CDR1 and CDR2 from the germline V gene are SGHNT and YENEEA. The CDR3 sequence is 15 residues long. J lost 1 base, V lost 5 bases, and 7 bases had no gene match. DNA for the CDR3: TGTGCCAGCAGCCCGGGCCAGGGGGCGTCCTACGAGCAGTACTTC. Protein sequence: CASSPGQGASYEQYF.

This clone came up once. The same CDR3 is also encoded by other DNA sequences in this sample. The CDR3 DNA follows: TGTGCCAGCAGTTATTCTAGGGGCTATGGCTACACCTTC. Translated, it gives CASSYSRGYGYTF. The J gene is TRBJ1-2, the V gene TRBV6-5; TRBD1 is a possible D gene (5 bases). Germline-derived CDR1 and CDR2 are MNHEY and SVGAGI. This CDR3 is built from 13 residues. V was pared by 3 bases and J by 4 bases, with 9 bases between.

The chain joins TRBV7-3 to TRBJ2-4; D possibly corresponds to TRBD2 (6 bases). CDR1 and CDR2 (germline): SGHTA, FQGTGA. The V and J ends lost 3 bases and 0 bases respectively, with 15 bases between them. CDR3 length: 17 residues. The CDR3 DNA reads TGTGCCAGCAGCTTGGCGCTAGCGCATTCAGCCAAAAACATTCAGTACTTC. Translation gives CASSLALAHSAKNIQYF.

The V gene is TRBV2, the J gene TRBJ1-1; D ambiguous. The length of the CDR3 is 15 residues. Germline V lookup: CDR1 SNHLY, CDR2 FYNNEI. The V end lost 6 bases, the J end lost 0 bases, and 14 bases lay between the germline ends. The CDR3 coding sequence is TGTGCCAGCAGCCGAAGTGGCAGCATGAACACTGAAGCTTTCTTT. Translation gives CASSRSGSMNTEAFF.